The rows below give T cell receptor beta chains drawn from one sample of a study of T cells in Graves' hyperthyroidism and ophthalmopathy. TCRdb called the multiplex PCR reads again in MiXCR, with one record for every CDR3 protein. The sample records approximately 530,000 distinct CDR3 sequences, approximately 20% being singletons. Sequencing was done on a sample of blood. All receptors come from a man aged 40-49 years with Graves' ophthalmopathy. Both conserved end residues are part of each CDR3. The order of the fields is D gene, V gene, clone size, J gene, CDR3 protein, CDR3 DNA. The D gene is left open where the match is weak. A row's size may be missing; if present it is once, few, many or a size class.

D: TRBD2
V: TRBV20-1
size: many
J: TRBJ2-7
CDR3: CSARELAGGTYEQYF
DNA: TGCAGTGCTAGAGAACTAGCGGGAGGGACCTACGAGCAGTACTTC

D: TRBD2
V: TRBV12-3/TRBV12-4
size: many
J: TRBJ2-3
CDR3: CASSFGGGDTQYF
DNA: TGTGCCAGCAGTTTTGGGGGGGGGGATACGCAGTATTTT

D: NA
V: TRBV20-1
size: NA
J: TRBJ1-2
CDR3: CSARGRWDGYTF
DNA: TGCAGTGCTAGAGGGAGGTGGGATGGCTACACCTTC

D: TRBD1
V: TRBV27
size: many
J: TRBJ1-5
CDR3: CASSPPSDREGNQPQHF
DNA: TGTGCCAGCAGTCCCCCATCGGACAGGGAAGGCAATCAGCCCCAGCATTTT

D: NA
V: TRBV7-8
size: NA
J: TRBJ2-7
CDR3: CASSPGQISSYEQYF
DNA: TGTGCCAGCAGCCCAGGACAGATTTCCTCCTACGAGCAGTACTTC

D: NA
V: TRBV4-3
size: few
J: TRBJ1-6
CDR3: CASSQGTDNSPLHF
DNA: TGCGCCAGCAGCCAAGGGACAGATAATTCACCCCTCCACTTT

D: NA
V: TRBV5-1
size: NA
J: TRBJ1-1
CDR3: CASSPTGWEAFF
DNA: TGCGCCAGCAGCCCTACAGGGTGGGAAGCTTTCTTT

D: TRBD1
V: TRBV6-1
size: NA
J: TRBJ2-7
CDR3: CASSEGDRGMYEQYF
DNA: TGTGCCAGCAGTGAGGGGGACAGGGGTATGTACGAGCAGTACTTC

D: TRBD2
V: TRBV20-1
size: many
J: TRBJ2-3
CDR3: CSASERGSDTQYF
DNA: TGCAGTGCTAGCGAGCGGGGGTCGGATACGCAGTATTTT

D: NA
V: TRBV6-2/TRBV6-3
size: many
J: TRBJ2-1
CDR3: CASSYMYEQFF
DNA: TGTGCCAGCAGTTATATGTATGAGCAGTTCTTC

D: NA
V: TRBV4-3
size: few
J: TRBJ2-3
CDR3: CASSQEFRGLADTQYF
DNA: TGCGCCAGCAGCCAAGAATTCAGGGGATTAGCAGATACGCAGTATTTT

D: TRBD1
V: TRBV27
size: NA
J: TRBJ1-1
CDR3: CASASGMTGGTEAFF
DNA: TGTGCCAGCGCGTCTGGGATGACAGGGGGCACTGAAGCTTTCTTT

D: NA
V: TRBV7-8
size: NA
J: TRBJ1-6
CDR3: CASSPPNRDSPLHF
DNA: TGTGCCAGCAGCCCACCCAATAGGGATTCACCCCTCCACTTT

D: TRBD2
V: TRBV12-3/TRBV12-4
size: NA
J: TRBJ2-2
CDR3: CASSLAAGLADGELFF
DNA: TGTGCCAGCAGTTTAGCAGCGGGACTAGCGGACGGGGAGCTGTTTTTT

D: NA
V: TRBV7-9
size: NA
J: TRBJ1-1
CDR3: CASRRQGPEAFF
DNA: TGTGCCAGCAGGCGTCAGGGCCCTGAAGCTTTCTTT

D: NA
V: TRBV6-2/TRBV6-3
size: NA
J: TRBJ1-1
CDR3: CAIRRQQEEAFF
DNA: TGTGCCATACGCCGACAGCAGGAAGAAGCTTTCTTT

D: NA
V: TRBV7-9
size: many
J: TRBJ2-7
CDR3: CASSRQIKYEQYF
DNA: TGTGCCAGCAGCCGACAGATTAAATACGAGCAGTACTTC

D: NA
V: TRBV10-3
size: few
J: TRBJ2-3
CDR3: CAISLEAGTDTQYF
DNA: TGTGCCATCAGTCTCGAAGCGGGTACAGATACGCAGTATTTT

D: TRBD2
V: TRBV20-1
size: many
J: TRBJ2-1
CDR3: CSASPLPTSGKNNEQFF
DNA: TGCAGTGCTAGTCCGCTTCCTACTAGCGGGAAGAACAATGAGCAGTTCTTC

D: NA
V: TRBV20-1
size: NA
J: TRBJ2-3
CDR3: CSARDYGGPGTDTQYF
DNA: TGCAGTGCTAGAGATTACGGAGGGCCTGGCACAGATACGCAGTATTTT